The 16 T cell receptor beta chains below come from one sample, sequenced in a study of blood T cell repertoires in COVID-19. Clones were read by immunoSEQ multiplex PCR, and TCRdb kept only the in-frame ones, dropping some. The table shows about 50,000 clones, with 65% to 85% occurring only once. The sample consisted of peripheral blood. The receptors stem from a woman of 80 years or more with acute or convalescent COVID-19.

The J gene is TRBJ2-1, the V gene TRBV11-2; no firm D call. Trimming pared 3 bases from V and 8 bases from J, leaving 8 bases between. The CDR3 is 12 residues long. Germline-derived CDR1 and CDR2 are SGHAT and FQNNGV. CDR3 loop: CASSLGADEQFF. As DNA, the CDR3 is TGTGCCAGCAGCTTGGGTGCGGATGAGCAGTTCTTC.

The J gene is TRBJ2-4, the V gene TRBV5-8, with 7 bases lining up with TRBD2. The CDR3 has 17 residues. Germline V gene lookup returns CDR1 SGHTS and CDR2 YDEGEE. Losses at the gene ends were 2 bases for V and 0 bases for J; bases not matched to a gene: 8. Written as DNA, the CDR3 is TGTGCCAGCAGCTTCCATCGGGGGGAACTAGCCAAAAACATTCAGTACTTC. Its protein is CASSFHRGELAKNIQYF. The full variable domain, with the rest looked up from reference TRBV5-8 and TRBJ2-4, is EAGVTQSPTHLIKTRGQQATLRCSPISGHTSVYWYQQALGLGLQFLLWYDEGEERNRGNFPPRFSGRQFPNYSSELNVNALELEDSALYLCASSFHRGELAKNIQYFGAGTRLSVL.

The chain employs TRBV7-9 and TRBJ2-1, with a tentative D call TRBD1 (6 bases). CDR1 and CDR2 (germline): SEHNR, FQNEAQ (reference sequence). Trimming took off 2 bases at V and 8 bases at J, with 19 bases between the two ends. This CDR3 contains 16 residues. The CDR3 is CASSLSGFTGIYEQFF. The DNA for the CDR3 is TGTGCCAGCAGCTTATCCGGATTTACAGGGATCTATGAGCAGTTCTTC.

The genes are TRBV6-5 and TRBJ1-5; 7 nucleotides agree with TRBD1. The CDR3 extends over 16 amino acids. V trimming: 2 bases; J trimming: 4 bases; junction bases outside the gene matches: 8. Looked up from germline, CDR1 is MNHEY and CDR2 is SVGAGI. CDR3 loop: CASSYDETGRNQPQHF. The CDR3 DNA is TGTGCCAGCAGTTACGACGAGACAGGGCGGAATCAGCCCCAGCATTTT.

The chain recombines TRBV29-1 with TRBJ1-4; D perhaps matches TRBD1 (5 bases). V was trimmed by 7 bases and J by 7 bases, leaving 13 bases between them. The CDR3 loop spans 12 amino acids. Germline CDR1 reads SQVTM; CDR2 reads ANQGSEA. The CDR3 protein is CSAVEGAEKLFF. The CDR3 DNA reads as TGCAGCGCCGTTGAAGGGGCTGAAAAACTGTTTTTT.

About this clone: One end of the junction does not line up with germline, which may come from a read error. The V gene is TRBV19, the J gene TRBJ2-2; 7 bases line up with TRBD1. From germline, CDR1 is LNHDA and CDR2 SQIVND (reference sequence). The CDR3 covers 16 residues. CDR3 in DNA: TGTGCCAGTACTATAATCCGGACAGGGAACACCGGGGAGCTGTTTTTT. Its translation: CASTIIRTGNTGELFF. The full variable domain, with the rest looked up from reference TRBV19 and TRBJ2-2, is DGGITQSPKYLFRKEGQNVTLSCEQNLNHDAMYWYRQDPGQGLRLIYYSQIVNDFQKGDIAEGYSVSREKKESFPLTVTSAQKNPTAFYLCASTIIRTGNTGELFFGEGSRLTVL.

The rearrangement links TRBV2 to TRBJ1-4; D gene ambiguous. V dropped 7 bases and J dropped 14 bases, with 20 bases sitting between them. The CDR3 is made up of 13 amino acids. Germline CDR1 SNHLY, CDR2 FYNNEI. CDR3 sequence reads: CASILKGGSGLFF. DNA of the CDR3: TGTGCCAGCATCCTAAAAGGAGGCTCCGGGCTGTTTTTT.

V gene TRBV7-8 combines with J gene TRBJ1-3; D is perhaps TRBD1 (5 bases). Per germline, CDR1 SGHVS and CDR2 FQNEAQ. The CDR3 sequence is 16 residues long. V lost 5 bases and J lost 0, with 14 bases in between. This CDR3 reads CASSAKQARSGNTIYF. CDR3 nucleotides: TGTGCCAGCAGCGCAAAACAGGCGCGCTCTGGAAACACCATATATTTT. The whole variable domain, remainder taken from reference TRBV7-8 and TRBJ1-3, is GAGVSQSPRYKVAKRGQDVALRCDPISGHVSLFWYQQALGQGPEFLTYFQNEAQLDKSGLPSDRFFAERPEGSVSTLKIQRTQQEDSAVYLCASSAKQARSGNTIYFGEGSWLTVV.

The chain links TRBV3-1 (or the pseudogene TRBV3-2) to TRBJ1-2; D uncertain. CDR1 and CDR2 (germline): LGHDT, YNNKEL (reference sequence). Between the trimmed V and J ends, which lost 0 bases and 8 bases, there was a span of 10 bases. This CDR3 region has 13 residues. The DNA of the CDR3 is TGTGCCAGCAGCCAAGACGGGGTGCGGGGCTACACCTTC. Translating it yields CASSQDGVRGYTF.

The CDR3 protein is CATSPRIGENEKLFF. In DNA, the CDR3 is TGTGCCACCAGCCCGCGTATCGGAGAGAATGAAAAACTGTTTTTT. The V and J genes are TRBV15 and TRBJ1-4, with D unclear. This CDR3 contains 15 residues. From germline, CDR1 is LNHNV and CDR2 YYDKDF (reference sequence). V lost 5 bases and J 5 bases, leaving 15 bases between the germline ends.

V is TRBV27 and J is TRBJ2-5; 12 bases agree with TRBD2. Germline CDR1 is MNHEY and CDR2 is SMNVEV (reference sequence). The ends lost 3 bases at V and 5 bases at J; junction bases unmatched: 7. The length of the CDR3 is 16 residues. DNA for the CDR3: TGTGCCAGCAGTTTCCTAGCGGGGGGGCCTCAGGAGACCCAGTACTTC. It specifies CASSFLAGGPQETQYF.

This rearrangement joins TRBV6-5 to TRBJ1-4; 9 positions match TRBD1. The V gene end was trimmed by 7 bases and the J gene end by 10 bases; junction bases not matched to a gene: 13. The germline V gene has CDR1 MNHEY and CDR2 SVGAGI. CDR3 length equals 15 residues. The CDR3 nucleotides read TGTGCCAGCAACCGGGTGGACAGGGGCCTTCTAAAACTGTTTTTT. Translating gives CASNRVDRGLLKLFF.

This clone was seen repeatedly, ten times or more. The rearrangement joins TRBV2 to TRBJ1-2, with D perhaps matching TRBD1 (6 bases). The V end was cut by 6 bases, the J end by 2 bases, with 16 bases between. Germline CDR1 is SNHLY and CDR2 is FYNNEI. This CDR3 has 15 amino acids. CDR3 in amino acids: CASRGRDTQNYGYTF. CDR3 DNA: TGTGCCAGCAGAGGCCGGGACACACAAAACTATGGCTACACCTTC.

This sequence joins TRBV2 and TRBJ1-3, with unresolved D. The CDR3 spans 13 residues. CDR1 and CDR2 (germline): SNHLY, FYNNEI. V was pared by 7 bases and J by 2 bases, with 9 bases between. The DNA for the CDR3 is TGTGCCAGCAAGAGCACGGCTGGAAACACCATATATTTT. This sequence encodes CASKSTAGNTIYF.

This clone came up once. This chain uses TRBV19 with TRBJ1-5; 10 positions match TRBD1. With 3 bases clipped from V and 4 bases from J, the junction kept 3 bases outside the gene matches. This CDR3 is 15 amino acids long. The germline V gene has CDR1 LNHDA and CDR2 SQIVND (reference sequence). CDR3 in amino acids: CASSIWGQGNQPQHF. In DNA, the CDR3 is TGTGCCAGTAGTATTTGGGGACAGGGGAATCAGCCCCAGCATTTT.

The CDR3 coding sequence is TGTGCCAGCTCACCAGGACTGGAGAGACTAGATACGCAGTATTTT. This codes for CASSPGLERLDTQYF. The rearrangement joins TRBV18 to TRBJ2-3; D may be TRBD2 (5 bases). This CDR3 contains 15 residues. Germline V lookup: CDR1 KGHSH, CDR2 LQKENI. V dropped 2 bases and J dropped 5 bases, with 14 bases sitting between them. The full variable domain, its missing parts supplied by reference TRBV18 and TRBJ2-3, is NAGVMQNPRHLVRRRGQEARLRCSPMKGHSHVYWYRQLPEEGLKFMVYLQKENIIDESGMPKERFSAEFPKEGPSILRIQQVVRGDSAAYFCASSPGLERLDTQYFGPGTRLTVL.